This TCR beta chain came from a study of OX40 agonist ivuxolimab in advanced cancers. The wider study: A mean age of around 66 years, range 23 to 79, was recorded, and approximately 80% were male.

Study-wide findings and caveats: Several nonresponders also turned out to have low normalized T-cell clonal expansion. At 0.1 to 3.0 mg/kg and by week 6, clonal expansion occurred in CD4+ and CD8+ blood T cells.

Assay used: immunoSEQ multiplex PCR; TCRdb lists only in-frame clones, some missing. The sample records 50,000 to 60,000 clones, roughly three quarters being singletons. Turning to this clone: Its antigen is still unknown.

From germline, CDR1 is SGHTS and CDR2 YDEGEE. V dropped 3 bases and J dropped 0 bases, with 12 bases sitting between them. This CDR3 has 16 residues. This rearrangement joins TRBV5-8 to TRBJ1-4, with a tentative D call TRBD1 (5 bases). This TCR derives from an adult with an advanced solid tumor such as melanoma, head and neck, liver or kidney cancer. This specimen was CD4+ or CD8+ T cells sorted from blood, taken in a trial of the OX40 agonist ivuxolimab. The CDR3 DNA sequence: TGTGCCAGCAGCTCAGGGACTACGGCAACTAATGAAAAACTGTTTTTT. Translating gives CASSSGTTATNEKLFF.